This record looks at one TCR beta chain sequence and its context. This sample is part of a study of blood T cell repertoires in COVID-19. The overall study: Specimens from acute and convalescent COVID-19 originated in the United States, Italy and Spain. Sample material is recorded as cDNA or gDNA derived from T cells, B-cell-depleted T cells, or PBMCs.

V was trimmed by 5 bases and J by 5 bases, leaving 17 bases between them. CDR1 MGHDK and CDR2 SYGVNS come from the germline V gene. This CDR3 region has 15 residues. In the authors' methods: Amplification of reference gene primers provided the estimated nucleated cell counts. Produced via immunoSEQ multiplex PCR; TCRdb's table is partial and in-frame only. V and J calls and clone size are copied from that table; D and trimming were computed from the DNA. The data show about 240,000 clones, approximately 86% seen once. Sequencing was done on a sample of peripheral blood. This receptor was identified in a woman in her seventies with active or convalescent COVID-19. The chain is built from TRBV25-1 and TRBJ2-3, with TRBD2 as a possible D gene (6 bases). The CDR3 protein is CASSPEEGFGDTQYF. For the CDR3, the DNA is TGTGCCAGCAGTCCCGAGGAGGGGTTTGGAGATACGCAGTATTTT.